This T cell receptor beta chain was found in a study of OX40 agonist ivuxolimab in advanced cancers. The wider study: The patients got ivuxolimab, which is an agonistic anti-OX40 (CD134) antibody. Partial responses were seen in three patients, one with hepatocellular carcinoma and two with cutaneous melanoma.

Clones were sequenced by immunoSEQ multiplex PCR, and TCRdb holds only the in-frame ones, with some missing. The table records approximately 60,000 clones, approximately 78% of them present only once. The sample consisted of CD4+ or CD8+ T cells sorted from blood, taken in a trial of the OX40 agonist ivuxolimab. The sequence was collected from an adult with an advanced solid tumor such as melanoma, head and neck, liver or kidney cancer.

CDR3 bases: TGCGCCAGCAGCTCCCGGGAGACCCAGTACTTC. This sequence encodes CASSSRETQYF. The chain joins TRBV5-1 to TRBJ2-5; D gene ambiguous. The ends were cut back, 3 bases at V and 5 bases at J, with 5 bases in the middle. The germline V gene has CDR1 SGHRS and CDR2 YFSETQ. This CDR3 has 11 amino acids.